One and the same sample provided the 27 T cell receptor beta chains below, sequenced in a study of cytomegalovirus exposure and HLA in healthy donors. The PCR was carried out with 60 Vbeta primers and 13 Jbeta primers. Assay: immunoSEQ multiplex PCR; the TCRdb copy retains only in-frame clones and omits some. This sample has around 160,000 clones, with around 70% found just once. What was sequenced was PBMCs. These receptors all come from a man aged 18 to 30 in good health and CMV-seropositive.

The J gene is TRBJ2-1, the V gene TRBV18, with D maybe TRBD1 (5 bases). The CDR3 length is 16 residues. With 6 bases removed from V and 0 bases from J, the gap between germline ends came to 15 bases. Germline CDR1 is KGHSH and CDR2 is LQKENI. The chain's CDR3 is CASSRAGKGSYNEQFF. CDR3 DNA: TGTGCCAGCTCGCGAGCAGGGAAAGGCTCCTACAATGAGCAGTTCTTC.

As for this clone: At one of its ends the junction is not consistent with the germline gene, which may arise from a read error. The chain recombines TRBV7-7 with TRBJ2-5; 11 positions match TRBD1. CDR1 is SSHAT and CDR2 is FNYEAQ in the germline V gene (reference sequence). There are 15 residues in the CDR3. For the CDR3, the DNA is TGTGCTAGCAGCTTCGGACAGGGGGCTTTGGAGACCCAGTACTTC. Protein: CASSFGQGALETQYF.

V and J are TRBV7-2 and TRBJ1-2; a weak D match, TRBD1 (6 bases). This CDR3 region has 13 residues. The germline V gene encodes CDR1 SGHTA and CDR2 FQGNSA. V gave up 5 bases and J gave up 4 bases, with 11 bases separating them. The CDR3 sequence is CASSPGTSYGYTF. The DNA for the CDR3 is TGTGCCAGCAGCCCCGGGACAAGCTATGGCTACACCTTC.

The chain links TRBV30 to TRBJ1-4, with D unclear. Germline CDR1 reads GTSNPN; CDR2 reads SVGIG (reference sequence). V was clipped by 4 bases and J by 5 bases, with 14 bases between them. The CDR3 covers 14 residues. The CDR3 bases are TGTGCCTGGAACTACGTGAAGCGCAATGAAAAACTGTTTTTT. It translates to CAWNYVKRNEKLFF.

The chain carries TRBV15 and TRBJ2-6; tentative D call: TRBD1 (5 bases). The germline gives CDR1 LNHNV, CDR2 YYDKDF (reference sequence). Trimming took 3 bases from V and 0 from J, leaving 6 bases between them. The CDR3 sequence is 15 residues long. The CDR3 spells CATSRDNSGANVLTF. The CDR3 DNA sequence: TGTGCCACCAGCAGGGACAACTCTGGGGCCAACGTCCTGACTTTC.

In DNA form, the CDR3 reads TGTGCCAGCAGTGACGGCAGGTACCTCTACAATGAGCAGTTCTTC. It specifies CASSDGRYLYNEQFF. The chain combines TRBV2 with TRBJ2-1; D gene unclear. V was trimmed by 3 bases and J by 3 bases, leaving 12 bases between them. In germline, CDR1 is SNHLY, CDR2 FYNNEI. The CDR3 runs 15 residues.

This rearrangement joins TRBV7-2 to TRBJ2-5, with TRBD2 matching over 9 bases. The CDR3 contains 14 residues. J was trimmed by 2 bases and V by 7 bases; bases with no gene match: 5. Looked up from germline, CDR1 is SGHTA and CDR2 is FQGNSA. In DNA, the CDR3 is TGTGCCAGCAACCCGCGGGGGGGACAAGAGACCCAGTACTTC. Residues: CASNPRGGQETQYF.

The genes are TRBV11-2 and TRBJ2-2; TRBD1 aligns across 8 bases. This CDR3 spans 15 amino acids. Looked up from germline, CDR1 is SGHAT and CDR2 is FQNNGV. The V and J ends lost 1 base and 5 bases, in that order; junction bases with no gene match: 3. The CDR3 sequence: CASSLVQGATGELFF. Here the CDR3 DNA reads TGTGCCAGCAGCTTAGTCCAGGGGGCTACCGGGGAGCTGTTTTTT.

The V call is TRBV5-1, the J call TRBJ2-2; 7 bases are a match to TRBD2. Germline lookup yields CDR1 SGHRS and CDR2 YFSETQ. Trimming at V came to 4 bases and at J to 1 base, leaving 4 bases not matched to a gene. The CDR3 is 15 amino acids. CDR3 nucleotides: TGCGCCAGCAGCGCCTCGGGGGGGAACACCGGGGAGCTGTTTTTT. Its protein is CASSASGGNTGELFF.

V gene TRBV25-1 combines with J gene TRBJ2-3; TRBD2 might be the D (5 bases). V shed 5 bases and J shed 2 bases, with 11 bases lying between them. Germline CDR1 is MGHDK and CDR2 is SYGVNS. This CDR3 comprises 14 residues. The CDR3 coding sequence is TGTGCCAGCAGTATTTACGGGAACACAGATACGCAGTATTTT. Translation gives CASSIYGNTDTQYF.

This sequence joins TRBV11-2 and TRBJ2-3; D remains ambiguous. The germline CDR1 and CDR2 sequences are SGHAT and FQNNGV. This CDR3 is 17 amino acids long. Trimming removed 0 bases from V and 1 base from J, with 14 bases in between. This chain's CDR3 is CASSLDPPIVGTDTQYF. The CDR3 DNA sequence: TGTGCCAGCAGCTTAGATCCACCCATCGTAGGCACAGATACGCAGTATTTT.

The V and J genes are TRBV4-1 and TRBJ2-2; TRBD2 aligns across 11 bases. The ends lost 4 bases at V and 7 bases at J; junction bases unmatched: 8. Looked up from germline, CDR1 is MGHRA and CDR2 is YSYEKL. There are 16 residues in the CDR3. CDR3 sequence reads: CASSPIAGGQGGELFF. CDR3 DNA: TGCGCCAGCAGCCCCATAGCGGGGGGGCAAGGCGGGGAGCTGTTTTTT.

The chain has TRBV5-1 and TRBJ2-3; D not resolved. Per the germline V gene, CDR1 is SGHRS and CDR2 is YFSETQ. CDR3 size: 14 residues. The germline V and J ends were trimmed by 5 bases and 7 bases, with 17 bases remaining between them. CDR3 in amino acids: CASRKTIEGNTQYF. CDR3 in DNA: TGCGCCAGCAGAAAGACAATCGAAGGAAATACGCAGTATTTT.

The rearrangement joins TRBV5-4 to TRBJ2-1, with 8 bases lining up with TRBD1. The CDR3 has 15 residues. Germline values: CDR1 SGHNT, CDR2 YYREEE (reference sequence). J was trimmed by 4 bases and V by 0 bases; bases with no gene match: 3. CDR3 DNA: TGTGCCAGCAGCTTGGACAGGGGGTTTTACAATGAGCAGTTCTTC. This sequence encodes CASSLDRGFYNEQFF.

The chain is built from TRBV2 and TRBJ2-3; 9 bases are shared with TRBD1. The CDR3 is made up of 14 amino acids. Looked up from germline, CDR1 is SNHLY and CDR2 is FYNNEI. V gave up 4 bases and J gave up 6 bases; unmatched junction bases: 5. In nucleotides, the CDR3 is TGTGCCAGCAGTGTTAGGACAGGGGCCGATACGCAGTATTTT. As protein: CASSVRTGADTQYF.

The genes are TRBV9 and TRBJ1-3; 7 bases agree with TRBD1. In germline, CDR1 is SGDLS, CDR2 YYNGEE. The CDR3 has 16 amino acids. Germline trimming cut 3 bases from V and 0 bases from J; bases unmatched to any gene: 6. The CDR3 loop is CASSDTGVLSGNTIYF. The CDR3 DNA sequence: TGTGCCAGCAGCGACACAGGGGTCCTCTCTGGAAACACCATATATTTT.

The gene calls are TRBV7-9 and TRBJ2-5; 7 bases map to TRBD2. The CDR3 has 13 amino acids. The V segment lost 6 bases and the J segment 1 base; nucleotides outside the gene matches: 2. Germline V gives CDR1 SEHNR, CDR2 FQNEAQ (reference sequence). In DNA, the CDR3 is TGTGCCAGCAGTCGGACTAGCCAAGAGACCCAGTACTTC. It codes for CASSRTSQETQYF.

This chain connects TRBV1 to TRBJ2-7; the DNA was not compared with TRBD2, the D call given in the table. TRBV1 is described as a pseudogene. The CDR3 has 17 amino acids. This CDR3 is CTSSQVWGGSFPYEQYV. Here the CDR3 DNA reads TGCACCAGCAGCCAAGTCTGGGGCGGGAGTTTTCCCTACGAGCAGTACGTC.

This chain joins TRBV29-1 and TRBJ2-1, with D possibly matching TRBD2 (5 bases). The ends were cut back, 4 bases at V and 6 bases at J, with 13 bases in the middle. This CDR3 region has 13 residues. The V gene's germline CDR1 is SQVTM and CDR2 ANQGSEA. In nucleotides, the CDR3 is TGCAGCGTTGCCTCTCCCGGGGTCAATGAGCAGTTCTTC. Its protein product is CSVASPGVNEQFF.

The chain is built from TRBV28 and TRBJ1-1; tentatively, D is TRBD1 (5 bases). The CDR3 is 14 amino acids. Germline CDR1 MDHEN, CDR2 SYDVKM. V gave up 2 bases and J gave up 10 bases, with 17 bases separating them. CDR3 sequence (DNA): TGTGCCAGCAGTTTACCGGGCAGGGAGGGACGAGCTTTCTTT. Its translation is CASSLPGREGRAFF. Combining the CDR3 with reference TRBV28 and TRBJ1-1 gives the whole variable domain DVKVTQSSRYLVKRTGEKVFLECVQDMDHENMFWYRQDPGLGLRLIYFSYDVKMKEKGDIPEGYSVSREKKERFSLILESASTNQTSMYLCASSLPGREGRAFFGQGTRLTVV.

The chain links TRBV6-1 to TRBJ2-5; D perhaps matches TRBD1 (5 bases). This CDR3 is built from 13 residues. The germline V gene encodes CDR1 MNHNS and CDR2 SASEGT. V lost 1 base and J lost 2, with 5 bases in between. The CDR3 here is CASSEGQQETQYF. For the CDR3, the DNA is TGTGCCAGCAGTGAAGGACAGCAAGAGACCCAGTACTTC.

V gene TRBV25-1 combines with J gene TRBJ2-3; D gene uncertain. The V end was cut by 3 bases, the J end by 2 bases, with 9 bases between. Germline CDR1 reads MGHDK; CDR2 reads SYGVNS. CDR3 size: 14 residues. CDR3 DNA sequence: TGTGCCAGCAGTGAGTACAGAACCACAGATACGCAGTATTTT. Amino acids: CASSEYRTTDTQYF. Full variable domain (rest looked up from reference TRBV25-1 and TRBJ2-3): EADIYQTPRYLVIGTGKKITLECSQTMGHDKMYWYQQDPGMELHLIHYSYGVNSTEKGDLSSESTVSRIRTEHFPLTLESARPSHTSQYLCASSEYRTTDTQYFGPGTRLTVL.

This chain joins TRBV7-9 and TRBJ1-1; a weak D match, TRBD1 (5 bases). Germline values: CDR1 SEHNR, CDR2 FQNEAQ (reference sequence). Trimming removed 2 bases from V and 7 bases from J, with 14 bases in between. The CDR3 has 14 amino acids. CDR3 DNA sequence: TGTGCCAGCAGCTTACTCAGGGCCTCGAGTGAAGCTTTCTTT. Amino acids: CASSLLRASSEAFF.

J is TRBJ1-6 and V is TRBV28; 8 bases align to TRBD1. The CDR3 is made up of 15 amino acids. V shed 9 bases, J shed 10 bases, and the junction held 14 bases outside the gene matches. Germline V gene sequence: CDR1 MDHEN, CDR2 SYDVKM. CDR3 sequence reads: CASKMEDRDGSPLHF. CDR3 DNA: TGTGCCAGTAAGATGGAGGACAGGGACGGATCACCCCTCCACTTT.

The rearrangement links TRBV28 to TRBJ1-5; possibly TRBD1 for D (5 bases). Trimming cost V 11 bases and J 2 bases, with 10 bases left between them. The CDR3 has 12 residues. Germline loops: CDR1 MDHEN, CDR2 SYDVKM. DNA for the CDR3: TGTGCCTCAGGCAGGGGCAATCAGCCCCAGCATTTT. Translated, it gives CASGRGNQPQHF.

This clone appeared a few times. The V call is TRBV7-8, the J call TRBJ2-7, with D perhaps matching TRBD2 (6 bases). Germline assignment: CDR1 SGHVS and CDR2 FQNEAQ. V lost 5 bases and J 2 bases, leaving 13 bases between the germline ends. This CDR3 contains 14 residues. CDR3 loop: CASSGRRGTYEQYV. Here the CDR3 DNA reads TGTGCCAGCAGCGGACGGAGGGGAACCTACGAGCAGTACGTC.

The V gene is TRBV10-3, the J gene TRBJ1-2; TRBD1 matches at 7 bases. The ends lost 4 bases at V and 3 bases at J; junction bases unmatched: 5. Germline CDR1 and CDR2: ENHRY and SYGVKD. The CDR3 loop spans 14 amino acids. The CDR3 DNA is TGTGCCATCAGTGCCGACAGGGACGACTATGGCTACACCTTC. This encodes CAISADRDDYGYTF.